This T cell receptor (beta chain) derives from a study of beta chain features in type 1 diabetes. Findings of the study overall: Significant though moderate, a shortening of TCRB CDR3s appeared in all four CD4+ subsets of Type 1 diabetes patients.

Germline lookup yields CDR1 SGHTA and CDR2 FQGNSA. V shed 4 bases, J shed 2 bases, and the junction held 7 bases outside the gene matches. This CDR3 spans 15 amino acids. Concerning this clone: What it recognizes is unknown.

All of the isolated RNA was reverse transcribed, so expressed TCRB transcripts were sequenced. The repertoire was sequenced with immunoSEQ multiplex PCR; TCRdb's copy has only in-frame clones and lacks some. Found here are roughly 250,000 clones, around 21% of them singletons; the top ten hold 0.028%. The genes are TRBV7-2 and TRBJ2-5; TRBD2 aligns across 7 bases. This TCR was recovered from a woman aged 40 to 50 with type 1 diabetes. The sequencing sample was made of naive CD4+ T cells from blood. DNA for the CDR3: TGTGCCAGCAGCTCACCGGGACTACTGCAAGAGACCCAGTACTTC. As protein: CASSSPGLLQETQYF.